This T cell receptor (beta chain) was recorded in a study of graft-versus-host responses after intestinal transplantation. Study summary: The transplants performed in recipients were multivisceral, liver-intestinal, or isolated intestinal. Induction using anti-thymocyte globulin, followed by tacrolimus and steroids for approximately 3 years, was given to all recipients.

Notes on the study in general: GvH clones turned up in recipient marrow; some had shown up first in ileum or blood.

Germline loops: CDR1 MNHEY, CDR2 SMNVEV (reference sequence). Trimming removed 4 bases at V and 1 base at J, with 21 bases between. CDR3 size: 18 residues. Comment on this clone: Antigen unknown.

This table comes from immunoSEQ multiplex PCR, and its TCRdb copy is limited to in-frame clones, with some not included. This table holds about 24,000 clones, 70% to 90% found once. Sequencing used PBMCs, obtained roughly 69 weeks after intestinal transplant. This clonotype was sampled from a human patient who received an intestinal transplant, so some T cells may come from the graft donor. The chain couples TRBV27 to TRBJ2-3; possible D gene TRBD2, 5 bases. This CDR3 reads CASSWRRGLGDGTDTQYF. The CDR3 coding sequence is TGTGCCAGCAGTTGGCGTCGGGGTCTCGGGGATGGCACAGATACGCAGTATTTT.